This T cell receptor (beta chain) emerged from a study of CD8+CD57+ T cells in acquired aplastic anemia. The CDR3 is made up of 15 amino acids. Per germline, CDR1 LGHNA and CDR2 YNFKEQ. V was clipped by 5 bases and J by 3 bases, with 17 bases between them. Researchers used genomic DNA as the template to profile TCR beta VDJ and CDR3. TCRdb recomputed calls from the reads with MiXCR, one row per CDR3 protein. The table lists hundreds of thousands of distinct CDR3 sequences, approximately 70% of them singletons. The source material was sorted CD4+, CD8+, or CD8+CD57+ T cells (not recorded which) from PBMCs. The rearrangement uses TRBV4-2 and TRBJ2-7; D may match TRBD1 or TRBD2 (5 bases each). This receptor was obtained from a human donor in good health, serving as a control. In DNA, the CDR3 is TGTGCCAGCAGCTTACCTCCGGGACGGATCTACGAGCAGTACTTC. Its protein is CASSLPPGRIYEQYF.